This note documents a single T cell receptor beta chain sequence. Its target is not known. The data derive from a study of T cells in narcolepsy. The V gene's germline CDR1 is SGHDT and CDR2 YYEEEE. The CDR3 consists of 16 residues. The table came from immunoSEQ multiplex PCR; TCRdb's copy has only in-frame clones and leaves some out. The sample records roughly 25,000 clones, about 85% being singletons. Study-wide results and caveats: Same-patient CSF and blood CD4+ T cell clonotypes included HCRT-specific and TRIB2-specific autoreactive ones.

The material sequenced was CD45RA- memory CD4+ T cells from PBMCs. The TCR was taken from a human donor with narcolepsy. The chain links TRBV5-6 to TRBJ2-5; the D gene is possibly TRBD1 (6 bases). TRBJ2-7 explains the end of the DNA better; the J call may be wrong. The CDR3 protein is CASSLGERGDTYEQYF. The DNA for the CDR3 is TGTGCCAGCAGCTTAGGCGAGAGAGGGGACACCTACGAGCAGTACTTC.